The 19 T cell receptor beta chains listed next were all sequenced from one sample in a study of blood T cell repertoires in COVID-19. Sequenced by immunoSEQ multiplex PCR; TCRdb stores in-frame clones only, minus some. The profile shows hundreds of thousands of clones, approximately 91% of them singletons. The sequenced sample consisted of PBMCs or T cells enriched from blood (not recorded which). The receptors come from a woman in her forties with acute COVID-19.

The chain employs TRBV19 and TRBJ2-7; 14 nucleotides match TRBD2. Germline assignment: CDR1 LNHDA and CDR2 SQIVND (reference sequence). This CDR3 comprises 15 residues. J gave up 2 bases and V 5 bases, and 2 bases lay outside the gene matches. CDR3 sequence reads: CASSGGLAGAYEQYF. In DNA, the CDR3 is TGTGCCAGTAGTGGGGGACTAGCGGGGGCCTACGAGCAGTACTTC. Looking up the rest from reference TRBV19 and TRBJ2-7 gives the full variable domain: DGGITQSPKYLFRKEGQNVTLSCEQNLNHDAMYWYRQDPGQGLRLIYYSQIVNDFQKGDIAEGYSVSREKKESFPLTVTSAQKNPTAFYLCASSGGLAGAYEQYFGPGTRLTVT.

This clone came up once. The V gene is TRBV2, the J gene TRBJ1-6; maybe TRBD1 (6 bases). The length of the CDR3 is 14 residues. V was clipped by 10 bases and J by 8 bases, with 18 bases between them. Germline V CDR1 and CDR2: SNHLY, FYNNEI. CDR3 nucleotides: TGTGCCACCAAAAAACAGGGTTTGGATTCACCCCTCCACTTT. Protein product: CATKKQGLDSPLHF.

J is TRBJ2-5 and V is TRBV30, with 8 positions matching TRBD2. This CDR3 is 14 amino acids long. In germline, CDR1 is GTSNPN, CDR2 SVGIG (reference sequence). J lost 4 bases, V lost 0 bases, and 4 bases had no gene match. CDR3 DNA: TGTGCCTGGAGTGTTGTAAGCGGGAGAGAGACCCAGTACTTC. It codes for CAWSVVSGRETQYF.

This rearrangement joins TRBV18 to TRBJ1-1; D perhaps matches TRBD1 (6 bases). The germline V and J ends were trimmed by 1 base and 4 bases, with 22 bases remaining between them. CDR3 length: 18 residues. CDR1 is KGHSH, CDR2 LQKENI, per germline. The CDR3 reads CASSPLRPGAQVVTEAFF. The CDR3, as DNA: TGTGCCAGCTCACCACTTCGCCCAGGGGCGCAGGTCGTCACTGAAGCTTTCTTT.

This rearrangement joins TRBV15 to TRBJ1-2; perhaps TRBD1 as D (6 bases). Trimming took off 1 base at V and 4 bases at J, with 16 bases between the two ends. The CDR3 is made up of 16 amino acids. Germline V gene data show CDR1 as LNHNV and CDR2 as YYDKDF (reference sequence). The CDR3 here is CATSRGNGGVFYGYTF. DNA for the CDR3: TGTGCCACCAGCAGAGGAAATGGGGGCGTTTTCTATGGCTACACCTTC.

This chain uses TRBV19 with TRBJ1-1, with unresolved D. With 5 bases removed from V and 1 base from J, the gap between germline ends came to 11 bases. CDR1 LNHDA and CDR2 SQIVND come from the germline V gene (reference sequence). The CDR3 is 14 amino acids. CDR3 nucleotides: TGTGCCAGTAGTGAAGGGAGGGAGAACACTGAAGCTTTCTTT. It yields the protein CASSEGRENTEAFF.

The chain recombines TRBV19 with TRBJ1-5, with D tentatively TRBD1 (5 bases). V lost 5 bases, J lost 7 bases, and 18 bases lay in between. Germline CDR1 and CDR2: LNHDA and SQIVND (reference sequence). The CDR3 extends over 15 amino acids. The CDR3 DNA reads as TGTGCCAGTAGTGCCGGGACTGCCAATAGCCAGCCCCAGCATTTT. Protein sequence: CASSAGTANSQPQHF.

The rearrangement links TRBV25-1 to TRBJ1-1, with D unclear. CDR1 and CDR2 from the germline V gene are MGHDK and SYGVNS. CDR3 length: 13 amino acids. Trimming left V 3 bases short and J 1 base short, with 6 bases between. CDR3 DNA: TGTGCCAGCAGTGATTGGCCGAACACTGAAGCTTTCTTT. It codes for CASSDWPNTEAFF.

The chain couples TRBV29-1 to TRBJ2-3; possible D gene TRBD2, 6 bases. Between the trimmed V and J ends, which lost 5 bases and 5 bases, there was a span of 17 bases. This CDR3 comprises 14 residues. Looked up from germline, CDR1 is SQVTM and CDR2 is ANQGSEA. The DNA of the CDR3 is TGCAGCGTTAAAGGGGTGGCGGGGCGAGATACGCAGTATTTT. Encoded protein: CSVKGVAGRDTQYF.

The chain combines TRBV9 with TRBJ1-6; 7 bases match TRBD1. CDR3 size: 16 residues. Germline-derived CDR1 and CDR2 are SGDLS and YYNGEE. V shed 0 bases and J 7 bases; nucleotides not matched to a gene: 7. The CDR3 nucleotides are TGTGCCAGCAGCGTAGCAAGACAGGGTCGGAATTCACCCCTCCACTTT. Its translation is CASSVARQGRNSPLHF.

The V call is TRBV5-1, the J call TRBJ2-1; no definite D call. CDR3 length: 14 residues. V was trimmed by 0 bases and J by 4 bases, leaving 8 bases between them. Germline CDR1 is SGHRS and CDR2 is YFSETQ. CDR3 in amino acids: CASSLGLIYNEQFF. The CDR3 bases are TGCGCCAGCAGCTTGGGACTGATATACAATGAGCAGTTCTTC.

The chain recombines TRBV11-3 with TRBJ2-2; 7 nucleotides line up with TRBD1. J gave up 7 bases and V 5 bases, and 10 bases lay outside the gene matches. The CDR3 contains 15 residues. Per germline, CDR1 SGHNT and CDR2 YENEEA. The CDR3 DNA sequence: TGTGCCAGCAGCCGGGGACAGCCGGGGATCGGGGAGCTGTTTTTT. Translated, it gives CASSRGQPGIGELFF.

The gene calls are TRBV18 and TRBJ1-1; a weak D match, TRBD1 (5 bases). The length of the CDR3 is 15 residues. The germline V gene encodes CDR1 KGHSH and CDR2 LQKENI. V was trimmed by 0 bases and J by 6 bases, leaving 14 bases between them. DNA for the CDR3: TGTGCCAGCTCACCACCGGATCGGTCAGGGTCTGAAGCTTTCTTT. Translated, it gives CASSPPDRSGSEAFF. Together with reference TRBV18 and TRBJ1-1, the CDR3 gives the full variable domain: NAGVMQNPRHLVRRRGQEARLRCSPMKGHSHVYWYRQLPEEGLKFMVYLQKENIIDESGMPKERFSAEFPKEGPSILRIQQVVRGDSAAYFCASSPPDRSGSEAFFGQGTRLTVV.

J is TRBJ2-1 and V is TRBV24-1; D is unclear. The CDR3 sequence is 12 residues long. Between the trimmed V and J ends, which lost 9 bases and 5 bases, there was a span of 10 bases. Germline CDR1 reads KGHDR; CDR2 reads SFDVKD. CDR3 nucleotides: TGTGCCACCGGCCGACGGGACAATGAGCAGTTCTTC. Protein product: CATGRRDNEQFF.

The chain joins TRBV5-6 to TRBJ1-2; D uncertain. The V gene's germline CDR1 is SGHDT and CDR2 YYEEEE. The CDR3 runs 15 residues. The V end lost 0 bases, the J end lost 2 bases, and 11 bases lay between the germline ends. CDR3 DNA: TGTGCCAGCAGCTTGGCTCCCAGTCTCAACTATGGCTACACCTTC. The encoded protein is CASSLAPSLNYGYTF.

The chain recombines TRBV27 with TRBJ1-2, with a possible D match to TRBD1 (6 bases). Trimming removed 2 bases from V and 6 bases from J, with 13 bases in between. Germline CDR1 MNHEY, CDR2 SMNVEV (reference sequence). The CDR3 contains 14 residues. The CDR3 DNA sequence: TGTGCCAGCAGTTTAAGGCAGGGGCGCCATGGCTACACCTTC. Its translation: CASSLRQGRHGYTF.

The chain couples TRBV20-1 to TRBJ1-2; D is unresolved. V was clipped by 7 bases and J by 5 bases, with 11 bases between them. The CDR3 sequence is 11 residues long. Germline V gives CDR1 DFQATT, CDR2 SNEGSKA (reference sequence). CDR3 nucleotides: TGCAGTGTAGAATTCGGGTATGGCTACACCTTC. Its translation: CSVEFGYGYTF.

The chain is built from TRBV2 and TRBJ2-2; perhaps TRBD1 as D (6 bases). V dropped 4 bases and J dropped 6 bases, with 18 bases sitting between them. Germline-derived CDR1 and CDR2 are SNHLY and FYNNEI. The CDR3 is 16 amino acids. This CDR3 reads CASSARQEAGSGELFF. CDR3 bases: TGTGCCAGCAGTGCCAGACAGGAGGCTGGGTCCGGGGAGCTGTTTTTT.

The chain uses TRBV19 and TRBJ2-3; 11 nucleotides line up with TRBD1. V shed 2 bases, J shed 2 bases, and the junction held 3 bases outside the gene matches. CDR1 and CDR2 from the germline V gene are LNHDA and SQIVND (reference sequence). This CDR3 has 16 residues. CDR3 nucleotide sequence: TGTGCCAGTAGTATACCGGGACAGGGGGTCACAGATACGCAGTATTTT. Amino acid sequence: CASSIPGQGVTDTQYF.